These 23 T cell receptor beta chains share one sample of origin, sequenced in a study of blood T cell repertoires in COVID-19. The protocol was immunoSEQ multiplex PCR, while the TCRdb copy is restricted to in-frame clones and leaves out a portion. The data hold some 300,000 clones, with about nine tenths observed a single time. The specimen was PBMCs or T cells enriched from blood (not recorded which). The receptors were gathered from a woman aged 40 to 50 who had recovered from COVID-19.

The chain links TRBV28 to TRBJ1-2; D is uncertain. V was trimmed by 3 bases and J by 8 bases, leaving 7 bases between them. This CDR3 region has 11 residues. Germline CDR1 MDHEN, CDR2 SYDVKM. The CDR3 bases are TGTGCCAGCAGTTTCCCAAGCGGCTACACCTTC. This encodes CASSFPSGYTF.

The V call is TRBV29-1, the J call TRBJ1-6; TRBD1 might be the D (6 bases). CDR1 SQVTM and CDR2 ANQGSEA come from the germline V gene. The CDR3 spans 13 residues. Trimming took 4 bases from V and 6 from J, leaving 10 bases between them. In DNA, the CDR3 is TGCAGCGTTGCGAGGGGGTTTAATTCACCCCTCCACTTT. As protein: CSVARGFNSPLHF.

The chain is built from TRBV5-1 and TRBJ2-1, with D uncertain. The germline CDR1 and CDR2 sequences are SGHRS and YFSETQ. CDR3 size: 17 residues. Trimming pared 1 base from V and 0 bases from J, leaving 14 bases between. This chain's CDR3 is CASSLRPQASSYNEQFF. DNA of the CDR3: TGCGCCAGCAGCTTGCGCCCCCAAGCGTCCTCCTACAATGAGCAGTTCTTC. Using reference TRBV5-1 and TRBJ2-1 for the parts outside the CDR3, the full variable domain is KAGVTQTPRYLIKTRGQQVTLSCSPISGHRSVSWYQQTPGQGLQFLFEYFSETQRNKGNFPGRFSGRQFSNSRSEMNVSTLELGDSALYLCASSLRPQASSYNEQFFGPGTRLTVL.

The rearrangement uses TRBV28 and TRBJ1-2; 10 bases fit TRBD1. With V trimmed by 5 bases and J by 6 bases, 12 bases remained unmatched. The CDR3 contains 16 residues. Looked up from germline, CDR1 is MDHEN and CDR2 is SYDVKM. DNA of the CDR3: TGTGCCAGCAGTACGACAGGGGGCGAAAGGATGGATGGCTACACCTTC. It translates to CASSTTGGERMDGYTF.

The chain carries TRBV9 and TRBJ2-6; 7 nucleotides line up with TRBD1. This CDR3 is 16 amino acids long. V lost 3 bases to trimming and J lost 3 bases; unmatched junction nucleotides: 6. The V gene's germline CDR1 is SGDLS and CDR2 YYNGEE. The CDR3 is CASSATGAGGANVLTF. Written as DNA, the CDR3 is TGTGCCAGCAGCGCCACAGGGGCCGGTGGGGCCAACGTCCTGACTTTC. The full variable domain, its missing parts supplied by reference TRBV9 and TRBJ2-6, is DSGVTQTPKHLITATGQRVTLRCSPRSGDLSVYWYQQSLDQGLQFLIQYYNGEERAKGNILERFSAQQFPDLHSELNLSSLELGDSALYFCASSATGAGGANVLTFGAGSRLTVL.

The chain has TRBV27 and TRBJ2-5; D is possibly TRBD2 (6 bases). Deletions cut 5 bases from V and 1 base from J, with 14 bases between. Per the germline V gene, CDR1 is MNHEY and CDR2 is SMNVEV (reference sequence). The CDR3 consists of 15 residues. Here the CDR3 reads CASSPGDSIQETQYF. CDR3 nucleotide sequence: TGTGCCAGCAGTCCGGGGGATAGTATCCAAGAGACCCAGTACTTC.

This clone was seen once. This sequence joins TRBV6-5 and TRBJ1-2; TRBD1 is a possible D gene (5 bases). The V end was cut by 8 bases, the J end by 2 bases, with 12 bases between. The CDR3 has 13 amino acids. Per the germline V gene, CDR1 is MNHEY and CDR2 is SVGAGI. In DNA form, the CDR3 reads TGTGCCAGCTCCAGACAGAACAACTATGGCTACACCTTC. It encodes CASSRQNNYGYTF.

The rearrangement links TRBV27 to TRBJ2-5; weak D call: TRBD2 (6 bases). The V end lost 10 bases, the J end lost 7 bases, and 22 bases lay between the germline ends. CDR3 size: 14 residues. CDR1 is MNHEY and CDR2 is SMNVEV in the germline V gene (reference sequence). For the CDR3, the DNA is TGTGCCACCCAGGGACTCCCTGGTATGGGGACCCAGTACTTC. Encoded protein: CATQGLPGMGTQYF.

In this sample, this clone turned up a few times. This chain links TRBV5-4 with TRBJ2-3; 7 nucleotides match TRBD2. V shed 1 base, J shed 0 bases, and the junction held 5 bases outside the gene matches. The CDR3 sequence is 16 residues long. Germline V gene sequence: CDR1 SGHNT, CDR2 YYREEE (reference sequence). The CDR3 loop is CASSLSGGSSTDTQYF. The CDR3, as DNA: TGTGCCAGCAGCTTGAGTGGCGGGAGTAGCACAGATACGCAGTATTTT.

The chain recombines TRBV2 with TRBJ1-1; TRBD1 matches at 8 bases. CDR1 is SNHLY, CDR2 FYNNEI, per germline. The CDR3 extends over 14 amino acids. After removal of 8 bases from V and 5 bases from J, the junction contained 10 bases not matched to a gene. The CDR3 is CASEPATGVTEAFF. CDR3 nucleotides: TGTGCCAGCGAGCCGGCGACAGGGGTTACTGAAGCTTTCTTT.

Written as DNA, the CDR3 is TGTGCCAGCAGCTTAGAGTTTCGGCGGGTACACACCGGGGAGCTGTTTTTT. The encoded protein is CASSLEFRRVHTGELFF. The rearrangement uses TRBV7-2 and TRBJ2-2; TRBD2 is a possible D gene (5 bases). Trimming left V 1 base short and J 3 bases short, with 15 bases between. The germline CDR1 and CDR2 sequences are SGHTA and FQGNSA. The CDR3 loop spans 17 amino acids. The full variable domain, its missing parts supplied by reference TRBV7-2 and TRBJ2-2, is GAGVSQSPSNKVTEKGKDVELRCDPISGHTALYWYRQSLGQGLEFLIYFQGNSAPDKSGLPSDRFSAERTGGSVSTLTIQRTQQEDSAVYLCASSLEFRRVHTGELFFGEGSRLTVL.

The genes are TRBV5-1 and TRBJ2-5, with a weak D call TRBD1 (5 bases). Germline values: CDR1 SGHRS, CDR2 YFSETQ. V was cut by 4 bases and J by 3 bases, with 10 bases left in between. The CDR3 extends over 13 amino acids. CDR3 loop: CASSQDTKETQYF. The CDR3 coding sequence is TGCGCCAGCAGCCAGGACACTAAAGAGACCCAGTACTTC.

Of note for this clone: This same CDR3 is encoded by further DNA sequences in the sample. The DNA of the CDR3 is TGTGCCAGCAGTTACTTGGGGGCCAACACTGAAGCTTTCTTT. Amino acid sequence: CASSYLGANTEAFF. The chain recombines TRBV6-2 or TRBV6-3 with TRBJ1-1; D is possibly TRBD1 (6 bases). CDR1 is MNHEY, CDR2 SVGEGT, per germline. This CDR3 has 14 amino acids. The V and J ends lost 1 base and 2 bases respectively, with 8 bases between them.

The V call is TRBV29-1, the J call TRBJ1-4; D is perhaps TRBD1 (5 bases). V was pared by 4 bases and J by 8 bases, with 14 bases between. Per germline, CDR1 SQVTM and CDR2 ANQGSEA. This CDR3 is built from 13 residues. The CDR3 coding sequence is TGCAGCGTTGGCCAACAGGCCGACGAAAAACTGTTTTTT. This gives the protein CSVGQQADEKLFF.

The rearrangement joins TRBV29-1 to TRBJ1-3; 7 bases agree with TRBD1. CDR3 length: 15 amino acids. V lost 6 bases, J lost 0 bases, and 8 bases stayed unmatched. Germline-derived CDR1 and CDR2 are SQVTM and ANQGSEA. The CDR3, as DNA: TGCAGCGTGGAGGGGGCTCCAGGCTCTGGAAACACCATATATTTT. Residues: CSVEGAPGSGNTIYF.

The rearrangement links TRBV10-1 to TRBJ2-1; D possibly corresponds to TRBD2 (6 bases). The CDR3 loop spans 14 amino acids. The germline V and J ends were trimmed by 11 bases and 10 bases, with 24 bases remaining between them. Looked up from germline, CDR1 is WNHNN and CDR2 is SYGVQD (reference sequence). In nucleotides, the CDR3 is TGCGCCGGTGACCCTTGGCGGGGCAGAGTGGAGCAGTTCTTC. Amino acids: CAGDPWRGRVEQFF.

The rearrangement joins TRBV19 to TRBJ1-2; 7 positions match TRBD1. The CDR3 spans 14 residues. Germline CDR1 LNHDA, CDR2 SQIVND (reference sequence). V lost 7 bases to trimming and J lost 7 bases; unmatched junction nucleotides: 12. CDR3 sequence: CASTDRAKASGYTF. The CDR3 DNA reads TGTGCCAGTACCGACAGGGCTAAAGCATCTGGCTACACCTTC.

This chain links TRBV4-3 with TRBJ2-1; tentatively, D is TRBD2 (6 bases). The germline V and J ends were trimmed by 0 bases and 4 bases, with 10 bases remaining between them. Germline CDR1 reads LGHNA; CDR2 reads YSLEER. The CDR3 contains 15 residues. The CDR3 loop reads CASSQDRRGYNEQFF. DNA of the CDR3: TGCGCCAGCAGCCAAGATAGGAGGGGTTACAATGAGCAGTTCTTC.

The CDR3 nucleotides are TGCAGCGGCCAACTAGCGGGACTAGGGGCAGAGACCCAGTACTTC. This sequence encodes CSGQLAGLGAETQYF. This chain links TRBV29-1 with TRBJ2-5; 10 bases line up with TRBD2. The CDR3 is made up of 15 amino acids. CDR1 is SQVTM and CDR2 is ANQGSEA in the germline V gene. V was clipped by 7 bases and J by 4 bases; unmatched bases: 12.

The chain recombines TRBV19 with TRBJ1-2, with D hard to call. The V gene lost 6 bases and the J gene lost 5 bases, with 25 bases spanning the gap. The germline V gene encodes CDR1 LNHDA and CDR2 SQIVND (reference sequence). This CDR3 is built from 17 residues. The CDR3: CASSEKAGYLRVYGYTF. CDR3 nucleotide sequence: TGTGCCAGTAGCGAGAAGGCGGGATATTTAAGGGTATATGGCTACACCTTC. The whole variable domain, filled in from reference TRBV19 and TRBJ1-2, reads DGGITQSPKYLFRKEGQNVTLSCEQNLNHDAMYWYRQDPGQGLRLIYYSQIVNDFQKGDIAEGYSVSREKKESFPLTVTSAQKNPTAFYLCASSEKAGYLRVYGYTFGSGTRLTVV.

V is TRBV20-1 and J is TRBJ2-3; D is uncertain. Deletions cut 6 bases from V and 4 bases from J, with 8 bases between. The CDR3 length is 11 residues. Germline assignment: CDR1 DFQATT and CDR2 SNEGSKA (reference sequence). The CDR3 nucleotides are TGCAGTGCCGGGTGGGCAGATACGCAGTATTTT. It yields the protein CSAGWADTQYF.

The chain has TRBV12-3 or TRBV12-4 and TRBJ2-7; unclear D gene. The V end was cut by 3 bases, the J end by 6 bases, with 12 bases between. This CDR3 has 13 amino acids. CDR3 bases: TGTGCCAGCAGTTTGAGAGGCTCGGGCGAGCAGTACTTC. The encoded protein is CASSLRGSGEQYF.

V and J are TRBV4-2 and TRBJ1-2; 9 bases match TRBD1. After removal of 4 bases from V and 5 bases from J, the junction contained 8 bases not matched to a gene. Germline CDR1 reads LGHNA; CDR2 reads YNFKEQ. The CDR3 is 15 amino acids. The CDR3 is CASSPIGGQGYGYTF. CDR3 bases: TGTGCCAGCAGCCCAATTGGGGGACAGGGTTATGGCTACACCTTC.